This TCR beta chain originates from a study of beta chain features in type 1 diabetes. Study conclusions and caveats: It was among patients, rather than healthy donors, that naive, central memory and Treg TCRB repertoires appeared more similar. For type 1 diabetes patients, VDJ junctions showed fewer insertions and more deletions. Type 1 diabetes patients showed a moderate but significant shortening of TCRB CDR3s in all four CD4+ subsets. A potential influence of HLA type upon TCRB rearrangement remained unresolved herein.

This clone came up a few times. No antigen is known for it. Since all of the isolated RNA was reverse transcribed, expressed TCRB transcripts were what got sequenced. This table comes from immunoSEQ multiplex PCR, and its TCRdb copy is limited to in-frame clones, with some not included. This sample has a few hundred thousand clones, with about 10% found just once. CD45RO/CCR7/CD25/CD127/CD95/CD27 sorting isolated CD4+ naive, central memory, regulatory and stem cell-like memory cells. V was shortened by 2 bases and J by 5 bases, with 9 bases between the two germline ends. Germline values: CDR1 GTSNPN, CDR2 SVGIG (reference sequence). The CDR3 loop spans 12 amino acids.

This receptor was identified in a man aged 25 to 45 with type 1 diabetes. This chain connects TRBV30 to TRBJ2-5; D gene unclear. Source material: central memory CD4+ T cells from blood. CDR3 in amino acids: CAWSLFGETQYF. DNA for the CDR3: TGTGCCTGGAGTCTGTTTGGGGAGACCCAGTACTTC.